This T cell receptor beta chain is from a study of T cells in localized non-small cell lung cancer. Trimming took off 3 bases at V and 6 bases at J, with 8 bases between the two ends. CDR3 length: 12 residues. CDR1 is KGHSH, CDR2 LQKENI, per germline. Libraries were prepared by immunoSEQ multiplex PCR; TCRdb keeps only in-frame clonotypes and omits some of them. The sample holds about 33,000 clones, 85% to 90% seen once. The TCR originated in a man aged 35-75 years with stage I lung adenocarcinoma. The specimen was peripheral blood, collected before any cancer treatment. The chain links TRBV18 to TRBJ2-5, with a possible D match to TRBD1 (5 bases). CDR3 sequence reads: CASSPQGKTQYF. Written as DNA, the CDR3 is TGTGCCAGCTCACCCCAGGGAAAGACCCAGTACTTC.